A single sample gave rise to the 28 T cell receptor beta chains below, sequenced in a study of CD8 T cells in ankylosing spondylitis. TCRdb re-called the 5' RACE reads through MiXCR, storing one row per CDR3 protein. The data show about 130,000 distinct CDR3 sequences, more than 5.5% seen once. The sample was blood, either unsorted or a sorted T cell fraction (not recorded which). The source of these receptors is a female donor with ankylosing spondylitis or in good health (not recorded which).

This chain joins TRBV7-2 and TRBJ1-6, with D possibly TRBD1 on 6 matching bases. The CDR3 consists of 15 residues. The ends were cut back, 5 bases at V and 7 bases at J, with 15 bases in the middle. Germline values: CDR1 SGHTA, CDR2 FQGNSA. DNA of the CDR3: TGTGCCAGCAGCCCCCTGGGGGGGCAAAATTCACCCCTCCACTTT. This sequence encodes CASSPLGGQNSPLHF.

This clonotype occurred many times. The V and J genes are TRBV29-1 and TRBJ1-4, with D unresolved. The CDR3 contains 12 residues. Germline CDR1 SQVTM, CDR2 ANQGSEA. Trimming removed 7 bases at V and 8 bases at J, with 14 bases between. CDR3 sequence (DNA): TGCAGCGCTTCAGACGGAGGGGAAAAACTGTTTTTT. Its translation: CSASDGGEKLFF.

This clonotype showed up just once. The chain links TRBV6-2 or TRBV6-3 to TRBJ1-5; the D gene is possibly TRBD1 (5 bases). Trimming took off 0 bases at V and 2 bases at J, with 17 bases between the two ends. CDR3 length: 18 amino acids. Per the germline V gene, CDR1 is MNHEY and CDR2 is SVGEGT. For the CDR3, the DNA is TGTGCCAGCAGTTACTCTTATGCCAGGGCTCTCGGCAATCAGCCCCAGCATTTT. Translation: CASSYSYARALGNQPQHF.

This clonotype came up many times. In DNA, the CDR3 is TGTGCCAGCAGTCTCTTAGGGGGCGAAACGGATACGCAGTATTTT. This sequence encodes CASSLLGGETDTQYF. The chain couples TRBV12-3 or TRBV12-4 to TRBJ2-3, with 7 bases fitting TRBD1. V was pared by 5 bases and J by 6 bases, with 11 bases of the junction left unmatched. The CDR3 has 15 amino acids.

This clonotype was observed a few times. V usage is TRBV29-1 and J usage is TRBJ2-1; no reliable D call. Germline loops: CDR1 SQVTM, CDR2 ANQGSEA. The CDR3 has 13 amino acids. V was cut by 5 bases and J by 8 bases, with 16 bases left in between. The CDR3 DNA reads as TGCAGCGTTCAATGGTTATCGTGGGATGAGCAGTTCTTC. Translated: CSVQWLSWDEQFF.

This clonotype was recorded many times. This chain links TRBV3-1 with TRBJ2-1; D gene ambiguous. From germline, CDR1 is LGHDT and CDR2 YNNKEL (reference sequence). The V and J ends lost 0 bases and 2 bases respectively, with 5 bases between them. The CDR3 is made up of 14 amino acids. CDR3 protein: CASSQEGTYNEQFF. In DNA form, the CDR3 reads TGTGCCAGCAGCCAAGAAGGGACCTACAATGAGCAGTTCTTC.

This clonotype was picked up many times. V and J are TRBV28 and TRBJ2-3; D is perhaps TRBD1 or TRBD2 (5 bases each). Germline loops: CDR1 MDHEN, CDR2 SYDVKM. The V end lost 8 bases, the J end lost 5 bases, and 14 bases lay between the germline ends. CDR3 length: 13 residues. CDR3 amino acids: CASGDPPGDTQYF. The CDR3 DNA reads as TGTGCCAGCGGGGACCCCCCGGGAGATACGCAGTATTTT.

This clonotype was picked up a small number of times. This chain links TRBV19 with TRBJ1-2; 7 nucleotides line up with TRBD1. Germline CDR1 and CDR2: LNHDA and SQIVND (reference sequence). This CDR3 spans 14 amino acids. V lost 4 bases to trimming and J lost 8 bases; unmatched junction nucleotides: 10. The CDR3 spells CASSKRTGGGGYTF. The CDR3 DNA follows: TGTGCCAGTAGTAAAAGGACAGGAGGTGGGGGCTACACCTTC.

The genes are TRBV28 and TRBJ1-2; the match to TRBD1 covers 9 bases. CDR1 and CDR2 from the germline V gene are MDHEN and SYDVKM. This CDR3 has 14 amino acids. The ends lost 3 bases at V and 3 bases at J; junction bases unmatched: 2. CDR3 region: CASSLDRGHYGYTF. The CDR3 DNA reads as TGTGCCAGCAGTTTGGACAGGGGCCACTATGGCTACACCTTC.

The sample holds many counts of this clonotype. The CDR3 nucleotides are TGCAGCGTAAGAATAGAGACCCAGTACTTC. It yields the protein CSVRIETQYF. The chain employs TRBV29-1 and TRBJ2-5; D remains ambiguous. Germline V gives CDR1 SQVTM, CDR2 ANQGSEA. Between the trimmed V and J ends, which lost 6 bases and 4 bases, there was a span of 6 bases. This CDR3 is built from 10 residues.

This clonotype was counted many times. The chain has TRBV12-3 or TRBV12-4 and TRBJ2-4, with TRBD1 matching over 9 bases. V was pared by 5 bases and J by 1 base, with 9 bases of the junction left unmatched. This CDR3 has 17 amino acids. The CDR3 region is CASSARTGVRAKNIQYF. As DNA, the CDR3 is TGTGCCAGCAGTGCAAGGACAGGGGTCAGGGCCAAAAACATTCAGTACTTC.

This clonotype was observed a few times. A read error may explain this, as a much larger clone is one base away. The rearrangement uses TRBV12-5 and TRBJ2-3, with D tentatively TRBD1 or TRBD2 (5 bases each). Germline-derived CDR1 and CDR2 are LGHNT and FRNRAP. The CDR3 consists of 16 residues. The CDR3 here is CASGAFGTARTDAQYF. CDR3 coding DNA: TGTGCTAGTGGTGCGTTCGGGACGGCCCGCACAGATGCGCAGTATTTT.

This clonotype was found many times. The chain joins TRBV7-2 to TRBJ2-5, with 7 positions matching TRBD1. Germline-derived CDR1 and CDR2 are SGHTA and FQGNSA. The CDR3 length is 14 residues. After removal of 4 bases from V and 5 bases from J, the junction contained 7 bases not matched to a gene. CDR3 in DNA: TGTGCCAGCAGCTACCGACAGGGCCGCGAGACCCAGTACTTC. Its translation: CASSYRQGRETQYF.

This clonotype showed up many times. The chain links TRBV28 to TRBJ2-3, with 9 positions matching TRBD2. This CDR3 region has 16 residues. Germline V gene lookup returns CDR1 MDHEN and CDR2 SYDVKM. V was clipped by 6 bases and J by 3 bases; unmatched bases: 10. The CDR3 reads CASSDPSGGSTDTQYF. The CDR3 DNA reads as TGTGCCAGCAGCGACCCAAGCGGGGGGAGTACAGATACGCAGTATTTT. Looking up the rest from reference TRBV28 and TRBJ2-3 gives the full variable domain: DVKVTQSSRYLVKRTGEKVFLECVQDMDHENMFWYRQDPGLGLRLIYFSYDVKMKEKGDIPEGYSVSREKKERFSLILESASTNQTSMYLCASSDPSGGSTDTQYFGPGTRLTVL.

This clonotype was seen repeatedly, ten times or more. J is TRBJ1-5 and V is TRBV9, with 7 bases aligning to TRBD1. Germline CDR1 SGDLS, CDR2 YYNGEE. The CDR3 is 14 amino acids. The V and J ends lost 3 bases and 9 bases, in that order; junction bases with no gene match: 9. The CDR3 reads CASSGGTENRPQHF. The CDR3 DNA follows: TGTGCCAGCAGCGGGGGGACAGAGAATAGGCCCCAGCATTTT. The full variable domain, with the rest looked up from reference TRBV9 and TRBJ1-5, is DSGVTQTPKHLITATGQRVTLRCSPRSGDLSVYWYQQSLDQGLQFLIQYYNGEERAKGNILERFSAQQFPDLHSELNLSSLELGDSALYFCASSGGTENRPQHFGDGTRLSIL.

In this sample, this clonotype turned up many times. The chain is built from TRBV6-5 and TRBJ2-7, with 12 bases that match TRBD1. The CDR3 totals 15 residues. The germline V gene encodes CDR1 MNHEY and CDR2 SVGAGI. With V trimmed by 0 bases and J by 9 bases, 6 bases remained unmatched. The CDR3 protein is CASSYSGTGGYGQYF. The CDR3 coding sequence is TGTGCCAGCAGTTACTCTGGGACAGGGGGCTATGGGCAGTACTTC.

There are many counts of this clonotype. The chain couples TRBV2 to TRBJ2-4; 8 bases are shared with TRBD1. After removal of 4 bases from V and 10 bases from J, the junction contained 6 bases not matched to a gene. The length of the CDR3 is 13 residues. Per the germline V gene, CDR1 is SNHLY and CDR2 is FYNNEI. CDR3 in amino acids: CASSGTGMGIQYF. The CDR3 nucleotides read TGTGCCAGCAGTGGGACAGGGATGGGAATTCAGTACTTC.

This clonotype was detected ten times or more. The gene calls are TRBV3-1 and TRBJ1-1, with D unresolved. In germline, CDR1 is LGHDT, CDR2 YNNKEL (reference sequence). The CDR3 totals 13 residues. With 5 bases removed from V and 5 bases from J, the gap between germline ends came to 12 bases. The CDR3 DNA reads TGTGCCAGCAGCTATTGGCGTCGAACTGAAGCTTTCTTT. Encoded protein: CASSYWRRTEAFF.

This clonotype was found many times. The rearrangement uses TRBV20-1 and TRBJ1-2; 11 bases match TRBD1. Losses at the gene ends were 5 bases for V and 4 bases for J; bases not matched to a gene: 9. Germline V gene lookup returns CDR1 DFQATT and CDR2 SNEGSKA (reference sequence). The CDR3 has 15 amino acids. DNA for the CDR3: TGCAGTGCTCCTTCACCCGGGACAGGGGGCTATGGCTACACCTTC. As protein: CSAPSPGTGGYGYTF.

This clonotype was recorded at least ten times. The chain is built from TRBV3-1 and TRBJ2-1; TRBD1 is a possible D gene (5 bases). Germline CDR1 LGHDT, CDR2 YNNKEL (reference sequence). Trimming removed 1 base from V and 9 bases from J, with 13 bases in between. This CDR3 has 14 amino acids. The CDR3 reads CASSQGQGSSEQFF. In DNA, the CDR3 is TGTGCCAGCAGCCAAGGTCAGGGCTCGAGTGAGCAGTTCTTC.

In this sample, this clonotype turned up a few times. The V call is TRBV20-1, the J call TRBJ2-7, with D possibly TRBD1 on 5 matching bases. Germline CDR1 DFQATT, CDR2 SNEGSKA (reference sequence). V lost 5 bases and J 2 bases, leaving 13 bases between the germline ends. This CDR3 spans 13 amino acids. CDR3 DNA sequence: TGCAGTGCTTCCGACAGTTTGGCCTACGAGCAGTACTTC. It translates to CSASDSLAYEQYF.

This clonotype occurred a few times. The J gene is TRBJ1-6, the V gene TRBV9; TRBD1 might be the D (6 bases). The CDR3 has 15 residues. Germline V gene sequence: CDR1 SGDLS, CDR2 YYNGEE. V was cut by 2 bases and J by 4 bases, with 10 bases left in between. This CDR3 is CASSVRDTYNSPLHF. CDR3 nucleotide sequence: TGTGCCAGCAGCGTCCGGGACACTTATAATTCACCCCTCCACTTT.

In its sample, this clonotype was seen many times. V and J are TRBV28 and TRBJ1-5; 7 bases fit TRBD1. Looked up from germline, CDR1 is MDHEN and CDR2 is SYDVKM. Trimming took 4 bases from V and 7 from J; bases not matched to a gene: 13. The CDR3 length is 16 residues. CDR3 in DNA: TGTGCCAGCAGTTCATATCGACAGGGAAGTTGGCAGCCCCAGCATTTT. Amino acid sequence: CASSSYRQGSWQPQHF.

The V and J genes are TRBV12-3 or TRBV12-4 and TRBJ1-2, with 10 nucleotides matching TRBD1. Trimming took 6 bases from V and 6 from J; bases not matched to a gene: 4. The CDR3 spans 13 residues. The CDR3 region is CASRPGTGDGYTF. The CDR3, as DNA: TGTGCCAGCAGACCCGGGACAGGGGATGGCTACACCTTC.

This clonotype was detected ten times or more. The V gene is TRBV4-3, the J gene TRBJ1-2, with D hard to call. V was trimmed by 0 bases and J by 8 bases, leaving 16 bases between them. Germline V gene lookup returns CDR1 LGHNA and CDR2 YSLEER. This CDR3 contains 15 residues. The CDR3 protein is CASSQDGARPEGYTF. The CDR3 nucleotides are TGCGCCAGCAGCCAAGATGGTGCACGGCCCGAGGGCTACACCTTC.

This clonotype was seen at least ten times. The gene calls are TRBV7-8 and TRBJ1-5, with D unresolved. The V end was cut by 5 bases, the J end by 4 bases, with 6 bases between. The CDR3 consists of 12 residues. Germline-derived CDR1 and CDR2 are SGHVS and FQNEAQ. Written as DNA, the CDR3 is TGTGCCAGCAGCCGCCCTAATCAGCCCCAGCATTTT. This translates into CASSRPNQPQHF.

This clonotype was seen repeatedly, ten times or more. The chain couples TRBV6-2 or TRBV6-3 to TRBJ1-6; D gene ambiguous. Germline V gene data show CDR1 as MNHEY and CDR2 as SVGEGT. The CDR3 totals 13 residues. Trimming took off 6 bases at V and 6 bases at J, with 9 bases between the two ends. CDR3 DNA: TGTGCCAGCAGGGAAGATGGTAATTCACCCCTCCACTTT. It codes for CASREDGNSPLHF.

V gene TRBV30 combines with J gene TRBJ2-7; the D call may be TRBD1 or TRBD2 (5 bases each). The CDR3 extends over 14 amino acids. Germline CDR1 and CDR2: GTSNPN and SVGIG (reference sequence). Trimming left V 3 bases short and J 4 bases short, with 16 bases between. The CDR3 loop is CAWSEGTDGYEQYF. DNA for the CDR3: TGTGCCTGGAGCGAGGGGACGGACGGATACGAGCAGTACTTC. Filled out from reference TRBV30 and TRBJ2-7, the complete variable domain reads SQTIHQWPATLVQPVGSPLSLECTVEGTSNPNLYWYRQAAGRGLQLLFYSVGIGQISSEVPQNLSASRPQDRQFILSSKKLLLSDSGFYLCAWSEGTDGYEQYFGPGTRLTVT.